Below, one T cell receptor (beta chain) is given with its context. The sample comes from a study of tumor T cells in aggressive B-cell lymphoma. Data came from immunoSEQ multiplex PCR; TCRdb stores just in-frame clones and leaves some out. The repertoire includes 5,400 or so clones, around 82% of them detected once, and 2.8% sits in the top ten. Germline CDR1 is SGHVS and CDR2 is FNYEAQ. This CDR3 region has 13 residues. Trimming shortened V by 1 base and J by 4 bases, and 7 bases separated the two germline ends. The chain carries TRBV7-6 and TRBJ2-5; no clear D. This TCR was recovered from an adult with diffuse large B cell lymphoma. Specimen: tumor tissue. The CDR3 coding sequence is TGTGCCAGCAGCTTAGTACCGGTAGAGACCCAGTACTTC. This gives the protein CASSLVPVETQYF.